Below, one T cell receptor (beta chain) is given with its context. TCRdb passed the RACE reads through MiXCR, listing each CDR3 protein once. The sample has some 340,000 distinct CDR3 sequences; approximately 6.3% are singletons. This sample is part of a study of human T cells and chemical hapten exposure. Time point denoted: patch test 1, 2 weeks after DPC sensitization. Indicated treatment: therapeutic diphenylcyclopropenone sensitization with weekly scalp DPC. Trimming took 4 bases from V and 4 from J; bases not matched to a gene: 16. Germline values: CDR1 SGHTA, CDR2 FQGNSA. This CDR3 has 18 residues.

The sequencing used whole blood, collected in connection with sensitization to the hapten diphenylcyclopropenone (DPC). The sequence was collected from a woman under 30 with alopecia areata. Some clones in this sample may be carry-over from other donors' samples. The chain combines TRBV7-2 with TRBJ2-3; 8 bases match TRBD2. The CDR3 DNA reads as TGTGCCAGCAGCTACCGGAAAATAGCGGGGTATAGCGCAGATACGCAGTATTTT. Amino acid sequence: CASSYRKIAGYSADTQYF. Together with reference TRBV7-2 and TRBJ2-3, the CDR3 gives the full variable domain: GAGVSQSPSNKVTEKGKDVELRCDPISGHTALYWYRQSLGQGLEFLIYFQGNSAPDKSGLPSDRFSAERTGGSVSTLTIQRTQQEDSAVYLCASSYRKIAGYSADTQYFGPGTRLTVL.